The 12 T cell receptor beta chains reported below all come from one sample, sequenced in a study of blood T cell repertoires in COVID-19 (dated by TCRdb to 2020 to 2021). Libraries were built with the immunoSEQ multiplex PCR assay. Not all clones reach the TCRdb copy of this immuneACCESS table, which keeps in-frame sequences only. Checked studies attribute under half of the gap to unresolved V genes and leave the rest unexplained. In all, the sample holds approximately 200,000 clones, and around 87% of those were seen once. The top ten clones comprise approximately 6% of the sample. The sequenced material came from peripheral blood. Receptors were obtained from a man aged 55 to 70 who had recovered from COVID-19.

The chain combines TRBV19 with TRBJ2-1, with TRBD2 as a possible D gene (6 bases). V shed 7 bases and J shed 6 bases, with 22 bases lying between them. Germline CDR1 reads LNHDA; CDR2 reads SQIVND (reference sequence). The CDR3 runs to 16 residues. The DNA for the CDR3 is TGTGCCAGTACCCCAGTCGGCGGGATTGAGGGCAATGAGCAGTTCTTC. Amino acid sequence: CASTPVGGIEGNEQFF.

J is TRBJ1-1 and V is TRBV9; TRBD1 agrees at 9 bases. The CDR3 covers 17 residues. The ends lost 0 bases at V and 1 base at J; junction bases unmatched: 7. The V gene's germline CDR1 is SGDLS and CDR2 YYNGEE. CDR3 protein: CASSVVGTGIRNTEAFF. As DNA, the CDR3 is TGTGCCAGCAGCGTAGTCGGGACAGGGATCAGGAACACTGAAGCTTTCTTT.

The chain employs TRBV24-1 and TRBJ2-3; 9 bases agree with TRBD1. V gave up 1 base and J gave up 8 bases; unmatched junction bases: 6. CDR1 is KGHDR and CDR2 is SFDVKD in the germline V gene. The CDR3 is 15 amino acids. As DNA, the CDR3 is TGTGCCACCAGTGATTTCGGGACAGGGCTCGTTACGCAGTATTTT. The encoded protein is CATSDFGTGLVTQYF.

This chain joins TRBV7-9 and TRBJ1-4; perhaps TRBD1 as D (6 bases). Germline loops: CDR1 SEHNR, CDR2 FQNEAQ (reference sequence). The V end lost 6 bases, the J end lost 7 bases, and 18 bases lay between the germline ends. CDR3 length: 15 residues. The CDR3 protein is CASSTGTLEGEKLFF. The DNA of the CDR3 is TGTGCCAGCAGTACTGGGACACTCGAGGGTGAAAAACTGTTTTTT.

The rearrangement uses TRBV5-1 and TRBJ2-1, with D possibly being TRBD1 (5 bases). The CDR3 length is 14 residues. V was shortened by 2 bases and J by 8 bases, with 14 bases between the two germline ends. CDR1 and CDR2 (germline): SGHRS, YFSETQ. The CDR3: CASSFAGLVDEQFF. The CDR3 DNA follows: TGCGCCAGCAGCTTCGCAGGGTTGGTGGATGAGCAGTTCTTC.

The chain recombines TRBV7-6 with TRBJ2-3, with D possibly matching TRBD1 (6 bases). This CDR3 contains 16 residues. CDR1 and CDR2 from the germline V gene are SGHVS and FNYEAQ. Trimming removed 1 base from V and 5 bases from J, with 16 bases in between. The CDR3 is CASSLGTGTIGDTQYF. The CDR3 bases are TGTGCCAGCAGCTTAGGCACAGGGACCATAGGAGATACGCAGTATTTT.

The chain couples TRBV13 to TRBJ2-7; possibly TRBD1 for D (5 bases). Trimming took off 0 bases at V and 2 bases at J, with 8 bases between the two ends. Germline V gene lookup returns CDR1 PRHDT and CDR2 FYEKMQ (reference sequence). This CDR3 is built from 14 residues. CDR3 coding DNA: TGTGCCAGCAGCTTAGGGGGGCGGACCTACGAGCAGTACTTC. This encodes CASSLGGRTYEQYF.

This chain links TRBV7-3 with TRBJ2-3; TRBD2 is a possible D gene (7 bases). Deletions cut 5 bases from V and 1 base from J, with 19 bases between. The CDR3 has 17 residues. Germline V gives CDR1 SGHTA, CDR2 FQGTGA. The CDR3 region is CASSPQRRGRRTDTQYF. The CDR3 region has the DNA TGTGCCAGCAGCCCACAGAGGCGGGGGCGCCGCACAGATACGCAGTATTTT.

The CDR3 region is CASSIVAGKLFF. DNA of the CDR3: TGTGCCAGTAGTATAGTGGCGGGAAAACTGTTTTTT. This chain uses TRBV19 with TRBJ1-4; D not certain. Germline V CDR1 and CDR2: LNHDA, SQIVND (reference sequence). V lost 1 base and J lost 10, with 7 bases in between. This CDR3 has 12 amino acids.

The CDR3 nucleotides read TGTGCCAGCAGTTTCCCCCCCGGGACTGCTCGTTTTTTT. Protein: CASSFPPGTARFF. The chain combines TRBV12-3 or TRBV12-4 with TRBJ1-4; possibly TRBD1 for D (5 bases). The CDR3 covers 13 residues. The germline V and J ends were trimmed by 3 bases and 17 bases, with 19 bases remaining between them.

The V call is TRBV7-2, the J call TRBJ2-7; TRBD2 might be the D (5 bases). This CDR3 has 15 residues. The germline V gene encodes CDR1 SGHTA and CDR2 FQGNSA. V was pared by 3 bases and J by 0 bases, with 12 bases between. The CDR3 is CASSFTPGTSYEQYF. The CDR3 coding sequence is TGTGCCAGCAGCTTTACTCCGGGAACCTCCTACGAGCAGTACTTC.

The chain is built from TRBV7-9 and TRBJ1-2; a possible D gene is TRBD1 (5 bases). The CDR3 has 12 amino acids. V shed 8 bases and J shed 4 bases, with 11 bases lying between them. CDR1 is SEHNR, CDR2 FQNEAQ, per germline (reference sequence). CDR3 protein: CASRKDIYGYTF. The CDR3 nucleotides are TGTGCCAGCCGCAAGGACATCTATGGCTACACCTTC.